This is a list of T cell receptor beta chains from one sample in a study of cytomegalovirus exposure and HLA in healthy donors. This table comes from immunoSEQ multiplex PCR, and its TCRdb copy is limited to in-frame clones, with some not included. The data contain about 160,000 clones, roughly 91% of them singletons. The sequenced sample consisted of PBMCs. The receptor source for this set is a woman between 18 and 29 years old in good health and CMV-seropositive. CDR3s include the opening cysteine and the closing phenylalanine or tryptophan. Fields, in order: CDR3 DNA, CDR3 protein, D gene, clone size, V gene, J gene. The D gene is left open where the match is weak. Some rows mark clone size as missing; the rest say once, few, many or name a class of expanded clone.

cdr3_nt: TGTGCCAGCAGCTTAAATACTAGAACCTACGAGCAGTACTTC
cdr3_aa: CASSLNTRTYEQYF
d_call: -
clone_size: -
v_call: TRBV7-9
j_call: TRBJ2-7

cdr3_nt: TGTGCCAGCCGGGACATTAGCACAGATACGCAGTATTTT
cdr3_aa: CASRDISTDTQYF
d_call: -
clone_size: once
v_call: TRBV5-4
j_call: TRBJ2-3

cdr3_nt: TGTGCCAGCAGCCAAAAAAGGCTAGCGGGTCTCCCGTCCGTCTACGAGCAGTACTTC
cdr3_aa: CASSQKRLAGLPSVYEQYF
d_call: TRBD2
clone_size: -
v_call: TRBV4-2
j_call: TRBJ2-7

cdr3_nt: TGTGCCATCAGCCCTAGCGGGAGAGGGACAGATACGCAGTATTTT
cdr3_aa: CAISPSGRGTDTQYF
d_call: TRBD2
clone_size: -
v_call: TRBV10-3
j_call: TRBJ2-3

cdr3_nt: TGTGCCAGCAGCTTAAGAGTGGGGGCCCAAGAGACCCAGTACTTC
cdr3_aa: CASSLRVGAQETQYF
d_call: -
clone_size: -
v_call: TRBV7-9
j_call: TRBJ2-5

cdr3_nt: TGTGCCAGCAGTCGTAATGTGGAGACCCAGTACTTC
cdr3_aa: CASSRNVETQYF
d_call: -
clone_size: -
v_call: TRBV28
j_call: TRBJ2-5

cdr3_nt: TGTGCCTGGCGTACAGGGATTGAAGCTTTCTTT
cdr3_aa: CAWRTGIEAFF
d_call: -
clone_size: -
v_call: TRBV30
j_call: TRBJ1-1

cdr3_nt: TGCGCCAGCAGCTTGAGTTCCCTAGCGGGAGGGTCGGATGAGCAGTTCTTC
cdr3_aa: CASSLSSLAGGSDEQFF
d_call: TRBD2
clone_size: once
v_call: TRBV5-1
j_call: TRBJ2-1

cdr3_nt: TGTGCCAGCAGCGTAACCCCGACTAACTACAATGAGCAGTTCTTC
cdr3_aa: CASSVTPTNYNEQFF
d_call: -
clone_size: -
v_call: TRBV9
j_call: TRBJ2-1

cdr3_nt: TGTGCCAGTAGTAGGGTCCTAGCGGAGAGCTCCTACAATGAGCAGTTCTTC
cdr3_aa: CASSRVLAESSYNEQFF
d_call: TRBD2
clone_size: -
v_call: TRBV19
j_call: TRBJ2-1

cdr3_nt: TGTGCCAGTTCAAAAGGGGGGCTAGCGGGAGGGCCCTCAGCAGATACGCAGTATTTT
cdr3_aa: CASSKGGLAGGPSADTQYF
d_call: TRBD2
clone_size: -
v_call: TRBV19
j_call: TRBJ2-3

cdr3_nt: TGTGCCAGCAGTGAAACCAAGGGACTAGTCTTCCGCGAGCAGTACTTC
cdr3_aa: CASSETKGLVFREQYF
d_call: TRBD2
clone_size: -
v_call: TRBV6-1
j_call: TRBJ2-7

cdr3_nt: TGTGCCAGCAGCGTAGGACAGGATGCACGGCCCCAGCATTTT
cdr3_aa: CASSVGQDARPQHF
d_call: -
clone_size: few
v_call: TRBV9
j_call: TRBJ1-5

cdr3_nt: TGTGCCGGCGGGCCAGCGGGAGGTGTGTGGAATGAGCAGTTCTTC
cdr3_aa: CAGGPAGGVWNEQFF
d_call: TRBD2
clone_size: -
v_call: TRBV28
j_call: TRBJ2-1

cdr3_nt: TGCGCCAGCAGCGACGGACAGCATGCAACTAATGAAAAACTGTTTTTT
cdr3_aa: CASSDGQHATNEKLFF
d_call: -
clone_size: -
v_call: TRBV5-1
j_call: TRBJ1-4

cdr3_nt: TGTGCCAGCAGTTACTCGAAGACAGGGATGATCTATGGCTACACCTTC
cdr3_aa: CASSYSKTGMIYGYTF
d_call: TRBD1
clone_size: -
v_call: TRBV6-6
j_call: TRBJ1-2

cdr3_nt: TGTGCCAGCAGCCACGGGGTTTTGAACAATCAGCCCCAGCATTTT
cdr3_aa: CASSHGVLNNQPQHF
d_call: -
clone_size: -
v_call: TRBV28
j_call: TRBJ1-5

cdr3_nt: TGTGCCAGCAGACCCACAGGGTACGGCTACGAGCAGTACTTC
cdr3_aa: CASRPTGYGYEQYF
d_call: -
clone_size: once
v_call: TRBV7-3
j_call: TRBJ2-7

cdr3_nt: TGTGCCATCAATCAGGAGGGTGGGTCCTACGAGCAGTACTTC
cdr3_aa: CAINQEGGSYEQYF
d_call: -
clone_size: -
v_call: TRBV10-3
j_call: TRBJ2-7

cdr3_nt: TGTGCCAGCAGGGCTCCCGGGACAGGCTCCACAGATACGCAGTATTTT
cdr3_aa: CASRAPGTGSTDTQYF
d_call: TRBD1
clone_size: -
v_call: TRBV7-9
j_call: TRBJ2-3

cdr3_nt: TGTGCCAGTACCCCGAGGGGGGGCACTGGGGCCAACGTCCTGACTTTC
cdr3_aa: CASTPRGGTGANVLTF
d_call: -
clone_size: -
v_call: TRBV19
j_call: TRBJ2-6

cdr3_nt: TGTGCCAGCAGCAACCAGGGGGCGGATCAGCCCCAGCATTTT
cdr3_aa: CASSNQGADQPQHF
d_call: TRBD1
clone_size: -
v_call: TRBV6-1
j_call: TRBJ1-5

cdr3_nt: TGTGCCAGCAGTTTTTCTAGCGGGAGGGAAGAGACCCAGTACTTC
cdr3_aa: CASSFSSGREETQYF
d_call: TRBD2
clone_size: -
v_call: TRBV28
j_call: TRBJ2-5

cdr3_nt: TGTGCCAGCTCACCACCAAACGTCGGGACAGGGGTAGCTTTCTTT
cdr3_aa: CASSPPNVGTGVAFF
d_call: TRBD1
clone_size: -
v_call: TRBV18
j_call: TRBJ1-1

cdr3_nt: TGTGCCAGCAGACAGGGCGGACGAAATGAAAAACTGTTTTTT
cdr3_aa: CASRQGGRNEKLFF
d_call: -
clone_size: -
v_call: TRBV28
j_call: TRBJ1-4